The 19 T cell receptor beta chains below were found in one sample sequenced in a study of blood T cell repertoires in COVID-19. Sequencing was performed with immunoSEQ multiplex PCR; in TCRdb, only in-frame clones are kept and a portion is missing. The sample has 170,000 or so clones, approximately 86% seen once. The sample taken for sequencing was peripheral blood. The receptors shown here come from a man aged 40-49 years with active or convalescent COVID-19.

The V and J genes are TRBV5-1 and TRBJ1-1; unclear D gene. Germline-derived CDR1 and CDR2 are SGHRS and YFSETQ. The V and J ends lost 0 bases and 1 base respectively, with 10 bases between them. The CDR3 sequence is 15 residues long. CDR3 protein: CASSLVLGSNTEAFF. CDR3 bases: TGCGCCAGCAGCTTGGTTCTGGGCTCGAACACTGAAGCTTTCTTT.

V gene TRBV5-4 combines with J gene TRBJ2-3, with 7 bases matching TRBD1. The CDR3 sequence is 15 residues long. Germline V gives CDR1 SGHNT, CDR2 YYREEE (reference sequence). J lost 0 bases, V lost 4 bases, and 5 bases had no gene match. CDR3 nucleotide sequence: TGTGCCAGCAGCGGCCGGGACAGAAGCACAGATACGCAGTATTTT. Its translation: CASSGRDRSTDTQYF.

The J gene is TRBJ1-1, the V gene TRBV6-1; D may be TRBD1 (6 bases). The germline V gene has CDR1 MNHNS and CDR2 SASEGT. This CDR3 has 13 amino acids. Trimming cost V 0 bases and J 4 bases, with 6 bases left between them. CDR3 DNA sequence: TGTGCCAGCAGTGAAGCAGGGGGCACTGAAGCTTTCTTT. Its protein is CASSEAGGTEAFF.

V usage is TRBV7-9 and J usage is TRBJ2-5; D remains unclear. V dropped 5 bases and J dropped 5 bases, with 6 bases sitting between them. Germline CDR1 is SEHNR and CDR2 is FQNEAQ (reference sequence). CDR3 size: 11 residues. The CDR3 spells CASSQEETQYF. The CDR3 DNA is TGTGCCAGCAGCCAAGAGGAGACCCAGTACTTC.

The chain is built from TRBV6-1 and TRBJ1-5; D perhaps matches TRBD1 (6 bases). V lost 2 bases and J 7 bases, leaving 15 bases between the germline ends. The CDR3 has 15 residues. Germline V gives CDR1 MNHNS, CDR2 SASEGT. CDR3 bases: TGTGCCAGCAGTGAATGGCGGGGGCGAGGGCAGCCCCAGCATTTT. As protein: CASSEWRGRGQPQHF.

J is TRBJ1-2 and V is TRBV6-5, with D possibly TRBD1 on 6 matching bases. The CDR3 is made up of 12 amino acids. Germline CDR1 reads MNHEY; CDR2 reads SVGAGI. The V and J ends lost 5 bases and 2 bases respectively, with 6 bases between them. The CDR3 protein is CASSTGNYGYTF. CDR3 in DNA: TGTGCCAGCAGTACAGGGAACTATGGCTACACCTTC.

This clone showed up just once. The genes are TRBV7-3 and TRBJ2-7, with a tentative D call TRBD1 (6 bases). The V end was cut by 5 bases, the J end by 2 bases, with 13 bases between. Germline V gene lookup returns CDR1 SGHTA and CDR2 FQGTGA. The CDR3 length is 14 residues. In DNA form, the CDR3 reads TGTGCCAGCAGCAGCGGTCCAGGGGCCTACGAGCAGTACTTC. Translation gives CASSSGPGAYEQYF.

The chain links TRBV5-6 to TRBJ1-6; 9 nucleotides agree with TRBD1. After removal of 4 bases from V and 7 bases from J, the junction contained 3 bases not matched to a gene. This CDR3 spans 14 amino acids. CDR1 and CDR2 from the germline V gene are SGHDT and YYEEEE. The CDR3 sequence: CASSLGTGNSPLHF. CDR3 coding DNA: TGTGCCAGCAGCCTCGGGACAGGGAATTCACCCCTCCACTTT.

The chain recombines TRBV27 with TRBJ1-1; the D gene is possibly TRBD1 (6 bases). The V gene lost 7 bases and the J gene lost 1 base, with 19 bases spanning the gap. Germline values: CDR1 MNHEY, CDR2 SMNVEV (reference sequence). This CDR3 is 16 amino acids long. The CDR3 coding sequence is TGTGCCAGCACGCCCGATCCCAGGACAGAGAACACTGAAGCTTTCTTT. Translating it yields CASTPDPRTENTEAFF.

V gene TRBV13 combines with J gene TRBJ2-1; 8 nucleotides agree with TRBD2. The CDR3 extends over 15 amino acids. V shed 3 bases, J shed 8 bases, and the junction held 9 bases outside the gene matches. The germline gives CDR1 PRHDT, CDR2 FYEKMQ (reference sequence). CDR3 residues: CASSFKRGGWHEQFF. The DNA for the CDR3 is TGTGCCAGCAGCTTTAAACGGGGGGGCTGGCATGAGCAGTTCTTC.

The CDR3 here is CASSVNTEAFF. In DNA, the CDR3 is TGTGCCAGCAGTGTAAACACTGAAGCTTTCTTT. The rearrangement uses TRBV28 and TRBJ1-1; D is undetermined. CDR1 is MDHEN and CDR2 is SYDVKM in the germline V gene. V was shortened by 5 bases and J by 2 bases, with 3 bases between the two germline ends. The CDR3 extends over 11 amino acids.

As DNA, the CDR3 is TGTGCCAGTAGTATACGCCCGGGACAGGGGGCGAATTTAGGCATGAACACTGAAGCTTTCTTT. This encodes CASSIRPGQGANLGMNTEAFF. The chain joins TRBV19 to TRBJ1-1, with 12 bases lining up with TRBD1. CDR3 size: 21 residues. V trimming: 2 bases; J trimming: 0 bases; junction bases outside the gene matches: 16. The V gene's germline CDR1 is LNHDA and CDR2 SQIVND (reference sequence).

V and J are TRBV4-2 and TRBJ2-7, with 7 nucleotides matching TRBD2. Trimming removed 2 bases from V and 5 bases from J; junction bases left unmatched: 9. Germline assignment: CDR1 LGHNA and CDR2 YNFKEQ. There are 15 residues in the CDR3. The CDR3: CASSQLLRGSHEQYF. DNA for the CDR3: TGTGCCAGCAGCCAACTCCTGCGGGGGTCCCACGAGCAGTACTTC.

The rearrangement joins TRBV18 to TRBJ1-3; D is unclear. Trimming took 5 bases from V and 0 from J, leaving 8 bases between them. The CDR3 consists of 14 residues. Germline CDR1 reads KGHSH; CDR2 reads LQKENI. The CDR3, as DNA: TGTGCCAGCTCATCGGGAAACTCTGGAAACACCATATATTTT. Residues: CASSSGNSGNTIYF.

The chain is built from TRBV15 and TRBJ2-5; D remains unclear. CDR1 LNHNV and CDR2 YYDKDF come from the germline V gene (reference sequence). Trimming left V 5 bases short and J 5 bases short, with 18 bases between. The CDR3 totals 15 residues. CDR3 DNA sequence: TGTGCCACCAGCCCCCAGCTACTACAAACGGAGACCCAGTACTTC. Protein: CATSPQLLQTETQYF.

The genes are TRBV7-2 and TRBJ2-5; TRBD2 matches at 11 bases. The germline V gene has CDR1 SGHTA and CDR2 FQGNSA. Trimming cost V 5 bases and J 5 bases; bases outside gene matches: 7. This CDR3 spans 15 amino acids. The CDR3 coding sequence is TGTGCCAGCAGCCCACTGACTAGCGGGGCCGAGACCCAGTACTTC. It yields the protein CASSPLTSGAETQYF. The whole variable domain, filled in from reference TRBV7-2 and TRBJ2-5, reads GAGVSQSPSNKVTEKGKDVELRCDPISGHTALYWYRQSLGQGLEFLIYFQGNSAPDKSGLPSDRFSAERTGGSVSTLTIQRTQQEDSAVYLCASSPLTSGAETQYFGPGTRLLVL.

The chain combines TRBV7-2 with TRBJ1-4; unclear D gene. The CDR3 is 15 amino acids. The germline CDR1 and CDR2 sequences are SGHTA and FQGNSA. Trimming shortened V by 5 bases and J by 0 bases, and 10 bases separated the two germline ends. The CDR3 DNA reads TGTGCCAGCAGCAAAACACGTGCAACTAATGAAAAACTGTTTTTT. This translates into CASSKTRATNEKLFF.

The chain links TRBV5-4 to TRBJ1-3; no clear D gene. This CDR3 contains 15 residues. Trimming removed 1 base at V and 1 base at J, with 9 bases between. Germline V lookup: CDR1 SGHNT, CDR2 YYREEE (reference sequence). CDR3 loop: CASSLSGSSGNTIYF. DNA of the CDR3: TGTGCCAGCAGCTTGTCCGGGTCTTCTGGAAACACCATATATTTT.

The chain links TRBV6-6 to TRBJ1-5; D call uncertain. This CDR3 spans 16 amino acids. The ends were cut back, 2 bases at V and 7 bases at J, with 18 bases in the middle. CDR1 is MNHNY, CDR2 SVGAGI, per germline (reference sequence). The CDR3 is CASSYQSDQLGQPQHF. As DNA, the CDR3 is TGTGCCAGCAGTTACCAGTCTGACCAATTGGGCCAGCCCCAGCATTTT.